The source of this T cell receptor beta chain is a study of shared clonotypes between healthy human individuals (dated by TCRdb to about 2020). Background for the entire study: A couple of women and a few men aged 18 to 49 years were included in the cohort. To estimate repertoire size and how much clonotypes are shared between individuals, the study performed deep sequencing of blood TCR repertoires from a few healthy adults. For each donor, three plates each were used for CD4 naive and CD4 memory, two plates were used for CD8 naive, and one plate was used for CD8 memory. Per donor, leukapheresis produced somewhere between about 0.9 and 9.5 billion PBMCs. To increase sequencing depth and limit assay-specific biases, TCR repertoire library preparation and sequencing were carried out by different laboratories using diverse techniques. Study-level results and caveats: Across a handful of donors, 5% to 6% of naive CD4, roughly 3.3% of naive CD8, 2% to 2.5% of memory CD4, and under 0.45% of memory CD8 clonotypes were shared. The small number of donors limited the genetic and exposure-history diversity represented. Based on pairwise subsampling, the degree of clonotype sharing among donors was expected to be affected by sequencing depth. Naive subsets generally had larger estimated clonotype richness than memory subsets. Sampling was restricted to blood, and TCR repertoires in tissues likely differ from the TCR repertoires found in blood. Compared with non-shared clonotypes, the clonotypes found in all four sorted-subset donors had higher generation probabilities. Rarefaction of sorted-subset datasets indicated incomplete sequencing despite the large sequencing depth.

Using the deep immunoSEQ assay, multiplex PCR amplified TCR CDR3 regions from genomic DNA. Extracted genomic DNA from each cell subset was distributed evenly across all wells of several immunoSEQ 96-well plates, and each plate was treated as a replicate. For sorted subsets, each replicate PCR was loaded with 200 ng genomic DNA, equivalent to about 33,000 T cell genomes. The purified libraries were quantified using a Qubit 3.0 fluorometer, sized with a Bioanalyzer 2100, and then quantified again using the KAPA Library Quantification kit. Every immunoSEQ 96-well plate was sequenced on a separate single-read 150-cycle Illumina NextSeq 550 flow cell. Regarding the original processing steps: The immunoSEQ output contained only junctional sequences without quality scores, so filtering could not match that applied to full-length reads. Sequences were annotated with PyIR, a Python wrapper for IgBLAST v1.9, using IMGT germline references to assign V/J genes and CDR3. Reads were removed for weak V/J assignments (E-value above 1e-6), missing CDR3, stop codons, out-of-frame junctions, or ambiguous translated residues. A V3J clonotype was defined by an identical inferred V gene, J gene, and CDR3 amino acid sequence. Percentage overlap between repertoires was computed as shared unique clonotypes divided by the size of the smaller repertoire. RTK rarefaction, the Chao1 estimator, and Recon v2.1 estimates of unobserved clonotypes were used to assess repertoire richness. Generation probabilities were computed with OLGA for all TCRbeta clonotypes obtained by the gDNA method from four donors. TCRdb holds this immuneACCESS table with in-frame rearrangements only. Some clones are missing; in checked studies, unresolved V genes explain under half, and the rest has no known cause. Clonal size and the V and J genes are those of that table, whereas D and trimming came from the DNA. Present in this sample are around 610,000 clones, about 96% of which were seen just once. The top ten hold about 0.12% of the sample.

The CDR3 has 12 amino acids, counting the end cysteine and phenylalanine. Solely the CDR3 DNA is kept, with 36 bases framed from the first base. Relative to germline, V is missing 4 bases and J is missing 8 bases, with 4 bases of the junction outside any gene match. In the germline V gene, CDR1 corresponds to SGHRS and CDR2 to YFSETQ. CD8 naive samples were obtained by positive selection for CCR7 among CD45RO-negative cells, yielding a CD45RA+CCR7+ population from which TemRA cells were excluded. The donors were healthy, HIV-negative adults who had no recently reported acute infections or vaccinations. Every donor was a Caucasian adult living in Nashville, Tennessee, USA. Blood was obtained by leukapheresis, after which PBMCs were separated by Ficoll-Histopaque density gradient centrifugation and cryopreserved in liquid nitrogen vapor phase. Analytical flow cytometry was used to check the purity and quantity of each magnetically sorted T cell population. Genomic DNA was isolated from each sorted fraction and quantified by UV absorbance on a Nanodrop 2000c.

A note on this clone: What this receptor recognizes is not known. No base qualities exist here, and no much larger clone lies one base off it.

This sequence originates from a woman in her twenties or thirties in good health. Sequencing used naive CD8+ T cells sorted from blood. Read against the paper, the sample's cell subset or site label means: CD45RA+CCR7+. The V and J genes are TRBV5-1 and TRBJ1-1; 8 nucleotides in the junction match TRBD1. The sequenced DNA is TGCGCCAGCAGCATGGGGACAGGCGAAGCTTTCTTT. This codes for CASSMGTGEAFF.